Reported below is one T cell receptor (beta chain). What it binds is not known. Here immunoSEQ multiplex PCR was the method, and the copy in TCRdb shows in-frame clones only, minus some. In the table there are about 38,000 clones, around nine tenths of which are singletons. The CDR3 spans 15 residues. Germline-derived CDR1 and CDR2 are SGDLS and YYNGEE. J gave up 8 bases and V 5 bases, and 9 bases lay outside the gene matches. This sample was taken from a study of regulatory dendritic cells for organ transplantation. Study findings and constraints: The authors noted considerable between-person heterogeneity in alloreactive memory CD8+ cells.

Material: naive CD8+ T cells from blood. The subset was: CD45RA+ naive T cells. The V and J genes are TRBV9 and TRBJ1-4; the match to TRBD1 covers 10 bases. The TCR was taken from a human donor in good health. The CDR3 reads CASRVSGTGDEKLFF. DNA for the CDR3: TGTGCCAGCAGGGTATCCGGGACAGGGGACGAAAAACTGTTTTTT.